This T cell receptor (beta chain) was retrieved from a study of early T cells in non-severe SARS-CoV-2 infection. Turning to the study itself: Chains stayed unpaired after sequencing of bulk RNA from unsorted whole blood. Regarding the study as a whole: Lookups in VDJdb leaned toward anti-spike CD8 responses and missed private and CD4 specificities.

Individually, cDNA molecules had unique molecular identifiers attached to them. Each CDR3 protein gets one entry after TCRdb re-called the 5' RACE reads with MiXCR. The sample yields 97,000 or so distinct CDR3 sequences, more than 9.5% seen once. The CDR3 totals 20 residues. J lost 6 bases, V lost 3 bases, and 29 bases had no gene match. Germline CDR1 reads GTSNPN; CDR2 reads SVGIG (reference sequence). This clonotype was detected many times. Its antigen is as yet unknown. The clonotype was recovered from an adult who was a healthcare worker with PCR-confirmed SARS-CoV-2 infection or an uninfected control (not recorded which). The input for sequencing was whole blood, taken at baseline. The chain employs TRBV30 and TRBJ2-7; 7 bases are a match to TRBD2. CDR3 protein: CAWSPTGARDWSGGFGEQYF. The DNA of the CDR3 is TGTGCCTGGAGCCCTACCGGGGCCAGGGACTGGTCGGGAGGATTCGGCGAGCAGTACTTC.